This T cell receptor (beta chain) was observed in a study of T-cell memory formation after mild COVID-19. At the level of the study: TCR clusters were mostly donor specific. Study-level findings and limits: Day 15 to 85 contracting clones showed balanced CD4/CD8; day 15 to 37 expanders favored CD4+. SARS-CoV-2 specificity was not confirmed for second-wave clones peaking on day 37.

TCRdb re-derived calls from the 5' RACE reads in MiXCR, one entry per CDR3 protein. This repertoire shows some 190,000 distinct CDR3 sequences, 16% found once; its top ten account for around 1.9%. The CDR3 length is 15 residues. V gave up 4 bases and J gave up 7 bases, with 18 bases separating them. CDR1 and CDR2 (germline): SGHRS, YFSETQ. Details on this clonotype: What it recognizes is unknown.

The receptor was isolated from an adult woman who had mild COVID-19 (a few samples of this study predate the infection). Cell type and time point are not known. J is TRBJ2-1 and V is TRBV5-1; no firm D call. Material for sequencing was PBMCs or a T cell subset sorted from them (not recorded which). The CDR3 region has the DNA TGCGCCAGCAGCAATCCTCTGGGCTCTCGGAATGAGCAGTTCTTC. Translated: CASSNPLGSRNEQFF.